The 20 T cell receptor beta chains listed next were all sequenced from one sample in a study of cytomegalovirus exposure and HLA in healthy donors. PCR primers comprised 60 Vbeta and 13 Jbeta primers. Clones were read by immunoSEQ multiplex PCR, and TCRdb kept only the in-frame ones, dropping some. The table has tens of thousands of clones, 60% to 70% seen once; the top ten hold approximately 5.4%. Sequencing input: PBMCs. All receptors derive from a young man in good health and CMV-seropositive.

The chain links TRBV11-2 to TRBJ1-1; TRBD1 matches 7 bases. Germline lookup yields CDR1 SGHAT and CDR2 FQNNGV. The V and J ends lost 2 bases and 5 bases, in that order; junction bases with no gene match: 5. There are 14 residues in the CDR3. The CDR3 spells CASSLRQGDTEAFF. The CDR3 DNA is TGTGCCAGCAGCTTACGACAGGGCGATACTGAAGCTTTCTTT.

This clone appeared a few times. Other nucleotide sequences from this sample produce the same CDR3. This sequence joins TRBV29-1 and TRBJ2-3; TRBD2 aligns across 12 bases. Germline V gene lookup returns CDR1 SQVTM and CDR2 ANQGSEA. The J segment lost 2 bases and the V segment lost 6 bases, leaving 3 bases of the junction unmatched. This CDR3 has 14 amino acids. The CDR3 bases are TGCAGCGTGAGGACTAGCGGGAACACAGATACGCAGTATTTT. Translated: CSVRTSGNTDTQYF.

This clone was detected once. The V call is TRBV11-2, the J call TRBJ2-7; TRBD1 might be the D (6 bases). Germline assignment: CDR1 SGHAT and CDR2 FQNNGV. The CDR3 is 14 amino acids. Trimming removed 1 base from V and 3 bases from J, with 10 bases in between. CDR3 sequence: CASSLGQGIYEQYF. CDR3 sequence (DNA): TGTGCCAGCAGCTTAGGGCAGGGGATCTACGAGCAGTACTTC.

CDR3 region: CASRGGLAVSYGYTF. DNA of the CDR3: TGTGCCAGCAGGGGAGGTTTGGCGGTCAGCTATGGCTACACCTTC. The V and J genes are TRBV9 and TRBJ1-2; D is undetermined. CDR3 size: 15 residues. Trimming left V 5 bases short and J 4 bases short, with 18 bases between. Germline CDR1 SGDLS, CDR2 YYNGEE. Full variable domain (remainder filled in from reference TRBV9 and TRBJ1-2): DSGVTQTPKHLITATGQRVTLRCSPRSGDLSVYWYQQSLDQGLQFLIQYYNGEERAKGNILERFSAQQFPDLHSELNLSSLELGDSALYFCASRGGLAVSYGYTFGSGTRLTVV.

In DNA, the CDR3 is TGTGCCAGCAAACCTGACCCGGCAGGGATGGCCCAGTACTTC. As protein: CASKPDPAGMAQYF. The chain uses TRBV6-4 and TRBJ2-5, with D possibly matching TRBD1 (5 bases). The length of the CDR3 is 14 residues. The germline V gene has CDR1 MRHNA and CDR2 SNTAGT. The V end was cut by 7 bases, the J end by 9 bases, with 21 bases between.

This clone was observed once. The V call is TRBV7-9, the J call TRBJ2-7; tentative D call: TRBD2 (5 bases). The germline CDR1 and CDR2 sequences are SEHNR and FQNEAQ (reference sequence). This CDR3 is 13 amino acids long. V was shortened by 1 base and J by 1 base, with 5 bases between the two germline ends. Here the CDR3 reads CASSLGRSYEQYF. The DNA for the CDR3 is TGTGCCAGCAGCTTAGGGAGGTCCTACGAGCAGTACTTC.

V is TRBV15 and J is TRBJ2-2; no definite D call. Trimming removed 7 bases from V and 7 bases from J, with 16 bases in between. CDR3 length equals 14 residues. Germline V gene lookup returns CDR1 LNHNV and CDR2 YYDKDF (reference sequence). The CDR3 here is CATNSLRVGGELFF. CDR3 coding DNA: TGTGCCACCAACTCACTCCGGGTTGGCGGGGAGCTGTTTTTT.

For this clone: The same CDR3 also results from other DNA sequences found in this sample. This chain joins TRBV29-1 and TRBJ1-1; possibly TRBD1 for D (6 bases). Germline lookup yields CDR1 SQVTM and CDR2 ANQGSEA. The CDR3 is 13 amino acids. Trimming pared 3 bases from V and 11 bases from J, leaving 19 bases between. The CDR3, as DNA: TGCAGCGTTGACCGTGCGGGGGGCGGGGAGGCTTTCTTT. Amino acids: CSVDRAGGGEAFF.

This clone came up a few times. The chain uses TRBV4-2 and TRBJ2-1, with D perhaps matching TRBD2 (5 bases). This CDR3 contains 14 residues. Germline loops: CDR1 LGHNA, CDR2 YNFKEQ. V lost 0 bases and J 4 bases, leaving 7 bases between the germline ends. The DNA of the CDR3 is TGTGCCAGCAGCCAAGATACTAGGTACAATGAGCAGTTCTTC. Translation: CASSQDTRYNEQFF.

V gene TRBV7-9 combines with J gene TRBJ2-7; maybe TRBD1 (7 bases). Germline loops: CDR1 SEHNR, CDR2 FQNEAQ (reference sequence). The CDR3 extends over 15 amino acids. Deletions cut 2 bases from V and 5 bases from J, with 16 bases between. The CDR3 nucleotides read TGTGCCAGCAGCTTATCTACAGGGGACTCGAACGAGCAGTACTTC. Encoded protein: CASSLSTGDSNEQYF. The full variable domain, rest sourced from reference TRBV7-9 and TRBJ2-7, is DTGVSQNPRHKITKRGQNVTFRCDPISEHNRLYWYRQTLGQGPEFLTYFQNEAQLEKSRLLSDRFSAERPKGSFSTLEIQRTEQGDSAMYLCASSLSTGDSNEQYFGPGTRLTVT.

The rearrangement uses TRBV15 and TRBJ2-7, with TRBD2 matching 11 bases. V lost 0 bases, J lost 6 bases, and 4 bases stayed unmatched. The CDR3 is 15 residues long. Germline CDR1 reads LNHNV; CDR2 reads YYDKDF (reference sequence). The CDR3 reads CATSRDLAGGAEQYF. CDR3 DNA: TGTGCCACCAGCAGAGATCTAGCGGGAGGAGCCGAGCAGTACTTC. The complete variable domain, with remaining parts taken from reference TRBV15 and TRBJ2-7, reads DAMVIQNPRYQVTQFGKPVTLSCSQTLNHNVMYWYQQKSSQAPKLLFHYYDKDFNNEADTPDNFQSRRPNTSFCFLDIRSPGLGDTAMYLCATSRDLAGGAEQYFGPGTRLTVT.

Only one count was recorded for this clone. This chain links TRBV28 with TRBJ2-7; D uncertain. The CDR3 runs to 13 residues. CDR1 is MDHEN and CDR2 is SYDVKM in the germline V gene. With 1 base removed from V and 1 base from J, the gap between germline ends came to 5 bases. CDR3 bases: TGTGCCAGCAGTTTATTACTTTCCTACGAGCAGTACTTC. Residues: CASSLLLSYEQYF.

The V call is TRBV14, the J call TRBJ2-1, with D uncertain. This CDR3 region has 16 residues. Trimming left V 0 bases short and J 0 bases short, with 9 bases between. Germline CDR1 SGHDN, CDR2 FVKESK. The CDR3 region is CASSQDGGSSYNEQFF. The CDR3 bases are TGTGCCAGCAGCCAAGACGGCGGTAGCTCCTACAATGAGCAGTTCTTC. The variable domain in full, with the rest retrieved from reference TRBV14 and TRBJ2-1, is EAGVTQFPSHSVIEKGQTVTLRCDPISGHDNLYWYRRVMGKEIKFLLHFVKESKQDESGMPNNRFLAERTGGTYSTLKVQPAELEDSGVYFCASSQDGGSSYNEQFFGPGTRLTVL.

The rearrangement uses TRBV5-8 and TRBJ2-1; the D is unclear. Germline V lookup: CDR1 SGHTS, CDR2 YDEGEE. There are 13 residues in the CDR3. V was shortened by 0 bases and J by 7 bases, with 8 bases between the two germline ends. The CDR3 DNA reads TGTGCCAGCAGCTTGGGGCTCTTGAATGAGCAGTTCTTC. The encoded protein is CASSLGLLNEQFF.

The chain has TRBV5-6 and TRBJ2-3; TRBD2 aligns across 8 bases. The CDR3 loop spans 14 amino acids. Germline V gene data show CDR1 as SGHDT and CDR2 as YYEEEE. J gave up 4 bases and V 2 bases, and 3 bases lay outside the gene matches. Here the CDR3 reads CASSLRGGSDTQYF. The CDR3 DNA reads TGTGCCAGCAGCTTACGCGGGGGGTCAGATACGCAGTATTTT.

There are a few counts of this clone. The J gene is TRBJ2-7, the V gene TRBV27; 7 bases fit TRBD1. There are 14 residues in the CDR3. The trim removed 6 bases at V and 6 bases at J, leaving 11 bases unmatched. The germline gives CDR1 MNHEY, CDR2 SMNVEV (reference sequence). This CDR3 is CASSISRQGIEQYF. The DNA of the CDR3 is TGTGCCAGCAGCATAAGCAGACAGGGCATCGAGCAGTACTTC.

The chain employs TRBV6-6 and TRBJ2-5, with D unclear. This CDR3 has 12 residues. V lost 4 bases, J lost 3 bases, and 6 bases lay in between. Germline V gene data show CDR1 as MNHNY and CDR2 as SVGAGI (reference sequence). The CDR3 loop reads CASSSREETQYF. The CDR3 nucleotides read TGTGCCAGCAGTTCGAGAGAAGAGACCCAGTACTTC.

This clone appeared once. The chain uses TRBV6-1 and TRBJ1-1; D call uncertain. The CDR3 contains 15 residues. The V end was cut by 2 bases, the J end by 1 base, with 11 bases between. The germline V gene has CDR1 MNHNS and CDR2 SASEGT. The CDR3 region has the DNA TGTGCCAGCAGTGAATCGCCGGAGTGGAACACTGAAGCTTTCTTT. Its translation: CASSESPEWNTEAFF.

Regarding this clone: Other nucleotide sequences from this sample produce the same CDR3. The V gene is TRBV11-2, the J gene TRBJ1-5, with TRBD1 as a possible D gene (5 bases). Germline CDR1 reads SGHAT; CDR2 reads FQNNGV. The CDR3 totals 15 residues. V was cut by 0 bases and J by 1 base, with 7 bases left in between. The CDR3 loop reads CASSLDRGSNQPQHF. The CDR3, as DNA: TGTGCCAGCAGCTTAGATAGGGGAAGCAATCAGCCCCAGCATTTT.

The chain couples TRBV28 to TRBJ1-2; TRBD1 is a possible D gene (6 bases). CDR1 and CDR2 from the germline V gene are MDHEN and SYDVKM. V was clipped by 2 bases and J by 4 bases, with 23 bases between them. There are 18 residues in the CDR3. The CDR3 DNA reads as TGTGCCAGCAGTTTACCTTCTTTCATAGGGGGACCCAGCTATGGCTACACCTTC. Its protein is CASSLPSFIGGPSYGYTF.